The rows below give T cell receptor beta chains drawn from one sample of a study of PD-1 blockade in classical Hodgkin lymphoma. Method: immunoSEQ multiplex PCR; TCRdb's copy keeps in-frame clones and lacks some. The sample lists fewer than 55,000 clones, around 78% occurring once. Sequences were derived from peripheral blood mononuclear cells (PBMCs), sampled before the fourth cycle of nivolumab. The receptors originated from a human donor with classical Hodgkin lymphoma. Each CDR3 is given with its conserved first and last residue. Fields, in order: V gene, CDR3 length, D gene, clone size, J gene, CDR3 DNA, CDR3 protein. A D gene is named only where the DNA matches it firmly. The size entry is marked missing in some rows and otherwise reads once, few, many or a size class.

v_call: TRBV11-2; cdr3_length: 15; d_call: -; clone_size: once; j_call: TRBJ1-6; cdr3_nt: TGTGCCAGCAGACCCCCAGGCGTGGAAAATTCACCCCTCCACTTT; cdr3_aa: CASRPPGVENSPLHF
v_call: TRBV14; cdr3_length: 15; d_call: -; clone_size: -; j_call: TRBJ2-3; cdr3_nt: TGTGCCAGCAGACCCCCCGGGACTAGCACAGATACGCAGTATTTT; cdr3_aa: CASRPPGTSTDTQYF
v_call: TRBV2; cdr3_length: 14; d_call: -; clone_size: medium-sized; j_call: TRBJ1-5; cdr3_nt: TGTGCCAGCAGTGGAGTCCAGGGAGATCAGCCCCAGCATTTT; cdr3_aa: CASSGVQGDQPQHF
v_call: TRBV6-5; cdr3_length: 14; d_call: TRBD1; clone_size: -; j_call: TRBJ1-1; cdr3_nt: TGTGCCAGCAGGCAAGACAGGGGGTGGGGTGAAGCTTTCTTT; cdr3_aa: CASRQDRGWGEAFF
v_call: TRBV18; cdr3_length: 14; d_call: TRBD1; clone_size: -; j_call: TRBJ1-2; cdr3_nt: TGTGCCAGCTCACCCTGGGGACAGGGGAATGGCTACACCTTC; cdr3_aa: CASSPWGQGNGYTF
v_call: TRBV6-5; cdr3_length: 16; d_call: -; clone_size: -; j_call: TRBJ1-2; cdr3_nt: TGTGCCAGCAGTTACACCGTAAGCGGCTCTGGCTATGGCTACACCTTC; cdr3_aa: CASSYTVSGSGYGYTF
v_call: TRBV7-8; cdr3_length: 13; d_call: -; clone_size: -; j_call: TRBJ1-1; cdr3_nt: TGTGCCAGCAGCGAACAGTCGAACACTGAAGCTTTCTTT; cdr3_aa: CASSEQSNTEAFF
v_call: TRBV9; cdr3_length: 16; d_call: TRBD2; clone_size: -; j_call: TRBJ2-5; cdr3_nt: TGTGCCAGCAGCGCTCGCTCTAGCGGAGCCCAAGAGACCCAGTACTTC; cdr3_aa: CASSARSSGAQETQYF
v_call: TRBV30; cdr3_length: 13; d_call: -; clone_size: -; j_call: TRBJ1-1; cdr3_nt: TGTGCCTGGAGTTTACAAGTGAACACTGAAGCTTTCTTT; cdr3_aa: CAWSLQVNTEAFF
v_call: TRBV4-3; cdr3_length: 14; d_call: -; clone_size: -; j_call: TRBJ2-2; cdr3_nt: TGCGCCAGCAGCCCCTTTTGGAGCACCGGGGAGCTGTTTTTT; cdr3_aa: CASSPFWSTGELFF
v_call: TRBV9; cdr3_length: 15; d_call: -; clone_size: -; j_call: TRBJ1-2; cdr3_nt: TGTGCCAGCAGCGTAGGTGGCCGGACCCCAGGTGGCTACACCTTC; cdr3_aa: CASSVGGRTPGGYTF
v_call: TRBV6-5; cdr3_length: 14; d_call: -; clone_size: -; j_call: TRBJ2-3; cdr3_nt: TGTGCCAGCAGTTACTCGGAAACAGACGCCTTAAGTGTTTTT; cdr3_aa: CASSYSETDALSVF
v_call: TRBV15; cdr3_length: 16; d_call: TRBD2; clone_size: -; j_call: TRBJ2-1; cdr3_nt: TGTGCCACCAGCACTGGAGGACTAGCGGGGTTAGATGAGCAGTTCTTC; cdr3_aa: CATSTGGLAGLDEQFF
v_call: TRBV7-9; cdr3_length: 11; d_call: -; clone_size: -; j_call: TRBJ2-3; cdr3_nt: TGTGCCAGCAGCTTATACTATACGCAGTATTTT; cdr3_aa: CASSLYYTQYF
v_call: TRBV7-9; cdr3_length: 15; d_call: -; clone_size: -; j_call: TRBJ1-2; cdr3_nt: TGTGCCAGCAGCTTATTTGGTGGAACAGGCGAGAGCTACACCTTC; cdr3_aa: CASSLFGGTGESYTF
v_call: TRBV4-1; cdr3_length: 11; d_call: -; clone_size: -; j_call: TRBJ2-1; cdr3_nt: TGCGCCAGCAGCTCACGACTAGAGCAGTTCTTC; cdr3_aa: CASSSRLEQFF
v_call: TRBV2; cdr3_length: 11; d_call: TRBD1; clone_size: -; j_call: TRBJ1-1; cdr3_nt: TGTGCCAGCAGTGCGGACAGGGGGGCTTTCTTT; cdr3_aa: CASSADRGAFF
v_call: TRBV19; cdr3_length: 15; d_call: TRBD1; clone_size: few; j_call: TRBJ2-5; cdr3_nt: TGTGCCAGTAGTAGAGGACAGGGGGCTTTTGAGACCCAGTACTTC; cdr3_aa: CASSRGQGAFETQYF
v_call: TRBV6-5; cdr3_length: 16; d_call: -; clone_size: few; j_call: TRBJ2-2; cdr3_nt: TGTGCCAGCAGTTACCAGGGTAACGCGAACACCGGGGAGCTGTTTTTT; cdr3_aa: CASSYQGNANTGELFF
v_call: TRBV11-3; cdr3_length: 13; d_call: -; clone_size: -; j_call: TRBJ2-3; cdr3_nt: TGTGCCAGCAGCCCGACAGGCACAGATACGCAGTATTTT; cdr3_aa: CASSPTGTDTQYF
v_call: TRBV19; cdr3_length: 13; d_call: -; clone_size: -; j_call: TRBJ2-7; cdr3_nt: TGTGCCAGTAGCCAGTCGAGGGGCTACGAGCAGTACTTC; cdr3_aa: CASSQSRGYEQYF
v_call: TRBV2; cdr3_length: 15; d_call: TRBD2; clone_size: -; j_call: TRBJ2-2; cdr3_nt: TGTGCCAGCGGGGGGTCAGCGGGGTCGGACGGGGAGCTGTTTTTT; cdr3_aa: CASGGSAGSDGELFF
v_call: TRBV6-6; cdr3_length: 12; d_call: -; clone_size: -; j_call: TRBJ2-7; cdr3_nt: TGTGCCAGCAGACCCTCCGGTGAAGAGCAGTACTTC; cdr3_aa: CASRPSGEEQYF
v_call: TRBV28; cdr3_length: 11; d_call: -; clone_size: -; j_call: TRBJ1-2; cdr3_nt: TGTGCCAGCAGTCGGGACTATGGCTACACCTTC; cdr3_aa: CASSRDYGYTF
v_call: TRBV28; cdr3_length: 15; d_call: -; clone_size: once; j_call: TRBJ2-1; cdr3_nt: TGTGCCAGCAGGCTCGGGGGGCACTCCTACAATGAGCAGTTCTTC; cdr3_aa: CASRLGGHSYNEQFF
v_call: TRBV9; cdr3_length: 15; d_call: -; clone_size: -; j_call: TRBJ2-7; cdr3_nt: TGTGCCAGCAGCGTGACAGGACACGGAGGCTACGAGCAGTACTTC; cdr3_aa: CASSVTGHGGYEQYF
v_call: TRBV6-5; cdr3_length: 15; d_call: -; clone_size: -; j_call: TRBJ1-5; cdr3_nt: TGTGCCAGCAGTTACGGGATGGGCGGCAATCAGCCCCAGCATTTT; cdr3_aa: CASSYGMGGNQPQHF
v_call: TRBV18; cdr3_length: 14; d_call: -; clone_size: -; j_call: TRBJ1-1; cdr3_nt: TGTGCCAGCTCACCAGGGGGAGGGAACACTGAAGCTTTCTTT; cdr3_aa: CASSPGGGNTEAFF
v_call: TRBV28; cdr3_length: 19; d_call: -; clone_size: many; j_call: TRBJ2-7; cdr3_nt: TGTGCCAGCAGTTTAAAAGTAAGGACACCTACGAGGGTTTCCTACGAGCAGTACTTC; cdr3_aa: CASSLKVRTPTRVSYEQYF
v_call: TRBV7-2; cdr3_length: 15; d_call: TRBD2; clone_size: -; j_call: TRBJ2-3; cdr3_nt: TGTGCCAGCAGCCGCACGGGGGGAACGGCAGATACGCAGTATTTT; cdr3_aa: CASSRTGGTADTQYF
v_call: TRBV28; cdr3_length: 13; d_call: -; clone_size: -; j_call: TRBJ1-5; cdr3_nt: TGTGCCAGCAGTCGATCGGGCAATCAGCCCCAGCATTTT; cdr3_aa: CASSRSGNQPQHF
v_call: TRBV4-3; cdr3_length: 16; d_call: -; clone_size: medium-sized; j_call: TRBJ2-7; cdr3_nt: TGCGCCAGCAGCCAAGATCTGAGGGGGGGAAACTACGAGCAGTACTTC; cdr3_aa: CASSQDLRGGNYEQYF
v_call: TRBV7-6; cdr3_length: 15; d_call: TRBD1; clone_size: -; j_call: TRBJ1-1; cdr3_nt: TGTGCCAGCAGCCCTCAGGGACAGTCCTACACTGAAGCTTTCTTT; cdr3_aa: CASSPQGQSYTEAFF
v_call: TRBV7-9; cdr3_length: 15; d_call: TRBD2; clone_size: -; j_call: TRBJ2-2; cdr3_nt: TGTGCCAGCAGCCCGTTGCGGGGGGGCACCGGGGAGCTGTTTTTT; cdr3_aa: CASSPLRGGTGELFF
v_call: TRBV7-2; cdr3_length: 12; d_call: -; clone_size: -; j_call: TRBJ1-1; cdr3_nt: TGTGCCAGCAGAAAACAGGGCACTGAAGCTTTCTTT; cdr3_aa: CASRKQGTEAFF
v_call: TRBV7-2; cdr3_length: 16; d_call: TRBD2; clone_size: -; j_call: TRBJ2-7; cdr3_nt: TGTGCCAGCAGCTTAGGCCCTAGCGGGGGGGCCTACGAGCAGTACTTC; cdr3_aa: CASSLGPSGGAYEQYF
v_call: TRBV19; cdr3_length: 12; d_call: -; clone_size: -; j_call: TRBJ1-2; cdr3_nt: TGTGCCAGTAGTCAAGGGTTCGGTGGCTACACCTTC; cdr3_aa: CASSQGFGGYTF
v_call: TRBV7-3; cdr3_length: 10; d_call: -; clone_size: -; j_call: TRBJ2-1; cdr3_nt: TGTGCCAGCAGCTCCCAAGGGGAGTTCTTC; cdr3_aa: CASSSQGEFF
v_call: TRBV7-3; cdr3_length: 13; d_call: -; clone_size: -; j_call: TRBJ1-1; cdr3_nt: TGTGCCAGCAGCTTACAGGGTGACACTGAAGCTTTCTTT; cdr3_aa: CASSLQGDTEAFF
v_call: TRBV10-3; cdr3_length: 14; d_call: TRBD2; clone_size: -; j_call: TRBJ2-1; cdr3_nt: TGTGCCATCAGGGGGGGACTAGCAGCTGATGAGCAGTTCTTC; cdr3_aa: CAIRGGLAADEQFF
v_call: TRBV6-5; cdr3_length: 13; d_call: -; clone_size: -; j_call: TRBJ1-1; cdr3_nt: TGTGCCAGCACGCGGGGGGCTGGCACTGAAGCTTTCTTT; cdr3_aa: CASTRGAGTEAFF
v_call: TRBV5-4; cdr3_length: 13; d_call: -; clone_size: -; j_call: TRBJ1-4; cdr3_nt: TGTGCCAGCAGCTTAATGACATCGGAAAAACTGTTTTTT; cdr3_aa: CASSLMTSEKLFF
v_call: TRBV29-1; cdr3_length: 15; d_call: -; clone_size: -; j_call: TRBJ2-1; cdr3_nt: TGCAGCGTAGACGGGGGGCCCAGCTCCTACAATGAGCAGTTCTTC; cdr3_aa: CSVDGGPSSYNEQFF
v_call: TRBV6-5; cdr3_length: 14; d_call: -; clone_size: -; j_call: TRBJ2-3; cdr3_nt: TGTGCCAGCAAAACGGGGCCCAGCACAGATACGCAGTATTTT; cdr3_aa: CASKTGPSTDTQYF
v_call: TRBV28; cdr3_length: 15; d_call: -; clone_size: few; j_call: TRBJ1-5; cdr3_nt: TGTGCCAGCAGTCTCAGGGGAAGAGCGAATCAGCCCCAGCATTTT; cdr3_aa: CASSLRGRANQPQHF
v_call: TRBV30; cdr3_length: 14; d_call: -; clone_size: -; j_call: TRBJ2-1; cdr3_nt: TGTGCCTGGAGTGCGGGCAGGACCTCGGATGAGCAGTTCTTC; cdr3_aa: CAWSAGRTSDEQFF
v_call: TRBV29-1; cdr3_length: 13; d_call: TRBD1; clone_size: -; j_call: TRBJ1-2; cdr3_nt: TGCAGCGTTCGGGACAGATCTAACTATGGCTACACCTTC; cdr3_aa: CSVRDRSNYGYTF
v_call: TRBV9; cdr3_length: 16; d_call: -; clone_size: -; j_call: TRBJ1-2; cdr3_nt: TGTGCCAGCAGCGCGGACGGGAGGGGCAGGGGCTATGGCTACACCTTC; cdr3_aa: CASSADGRGRGYGYTF
v_call: TRBV18; cdr3_length: 13; d_call: -; clone_size: -; j_call: TRBJ1-4; cdr3_nt: TGTGCCAGCTCACTGGACGAAGGTGAAAAACTGTTTTTT; cdr3_aa: CASSLDEGEKLFF
v_call: TRBV7-2; cdr3_length: 14; d_call: -; clone_size: few; j_call: TRBJ2-2; cdr3_nt: TGTGCCAGCAGCTTATGGGAGCACACCGGGGAGCTGTTTTTT; cdr3_aa: CASSLWEHTGELFF